This T cell receptor beta chain was sequenced for a study of cytotoxic CD8 clonotypes in ibrutinib-treated CLL. Overall study context: Response sampling took place at median around 12 months of treatment, range 6 to 36. Study-wide findings and caveats: Public clonotypes, rarely seen, contracted or held steady on treatment.

Around 2 micrograms of genomic DNA (from cryopreserved PBMCs) were used for TCR beta libraries. A remark on this clone: Its antigen is as yet unknown.

Germline lookup yields CDR1 SGHNT and CDR2 YENEEA. The CDR3 totals 15 residues. V gave up 5 bases and J gave up 5 bases, with 15 bases separating them. Libraries were prepared by immunoSEQ multiplex PCR; TCRdb keeps only in-frame clonotypes and omits some of them. In the table there are about 72,000 clones, more than 70% of which are singletons. The chain employs TRBV11-3 and TRBJ2-2; D might be TRBD1 (5 bases). This material consisted of PBMCs, taken at disease progression, from a patient treated with ibrutinib. The receptor comes from a human donor with chronic lymphocytic leukemia. DNA of the CDR3: TGTGCCAGCAGCCCAACTGGGGCGAGGACCGGGGAGCTGTTTTTT. Its protein product is CASSPTGARTGELFF.